This TCR beta chain was sequenced during a study of cytomegalovirus exposure and HLA in healthy donors. Turning to the study itself: Prior work identified some 120 million unique TCR beta sequences in around 170 million T cells.

Overall study results and limits: Most observed TCR sequences were rare, whereas some public TCRs were detected in many donors. Common viral pathogens seemed, in a later analysis, to connect with several of the most significant clusters.

This clone has just a few counts. The target antigen is unknown. It was with 60 Vbeta and 13 Jbeta primers that the PCR ran. This table comes from immunoSEQ multiplex PCR, and its TCRdb copy is limited to in-frame clones, with some not included. The repertoire includes 55,000 to 70,000 clones, 70% to 90% of them detected once, and roughly 2% sits in the top ten. In nominal health when sampled, donors likely had unrecorded immune exposures nonetheless. Sequenced material: PBMCs. This TCR derives from a woman aged 25 to 45 in good health and CMV-seronegative.

The CDR3 sequence: CASSYGGQGAYEQYF. CDR3 bases: TGTGCCAGCAGTTACGGAGGACAGGGGGCCTACGAGCAGTACTTC. This sequence joins TRBV6-5 and TRBJ2-7, with 10 nucleotides matching TRBD1. The CDR3 is 15 residues long. Germline V gene sequence: CDR1 MNHEY, CDR2 SVGAGI. Trimming removed 2 bases from V and 2 bases from J; junction bases left unmatched: 3.